This TCR beta chain was captured in a study of shared clonotypes between healthy human individuals. Whole-study results and caveats: About 5% was the fraction of naive CD4 clonotypes found shared across four donors.

The data were produced by immunoSEQ multiplex PCR, yet TCRdb's version contains in-frame clones alone and is incomplete. The sample holds roughly 2 million clones; approximately 94% are singletons and the top ten take 0.85% to 1.2%. Turning to this clone: Its antigen is unidentified.

It was CD45RO-negative cells, positively selected for CCR7, that made up naive CD8 cells, with terminally differentiated effector memory CD45RA+ cells excluded. Input material: naive CD8+ T cells sorted from blood. The TCR was taken from a young man in good health.

CDR3 in amino acids: CASSEVTGPNQPQHF. In DNA, the CDR3 is TGTGCCAGCAGTGAGGTGACAGGGCCTAATCAGCCCCAGCATTTT. The rearrangement joins TRBV6-1 to TRBJ1-5, with TRBD1 identical over 7 bases. Unmatched junction bases numbered 6, after V lost 3 bases and J lost 4 bases. The CDR3 sequence is 15 residues long. Germline CDR1 is MNHNS and CDR2 is SASEGT.